The clone carrying this TCR beta chain has at least ten counts. Its target is unknown. These data come from a study of T cells in Graves' hyperthyroidism and ophthalmopathy. Study conclusions and caveats: Ophthalmopathy was distinguished from stable hyperthyroidism by 13 V-J signatures.

The CDR3 runs to 15 residues. CDR1 is SQVTM, CDR2 ANQGSEA, per germline. V lost 3 bases to trimming and J lost 5 bases, with 16 bases between them. Patients between 18 and 65 years old had hyperthyroidism, newly diagnosed and lasting under 2 months. Orbital computed tomography, thyroid ultrasound, serum thyroxine and TRAb, and clinical symptoms together informed the diagnoses. Isolation of PBMCs was performed on 8 to 10 ml fresh peripheral blood. It was RNA transcripts that yielded the amplified TCR beta CDR3 regions. HTBI primers were employed in a first-round RT-PCR of the TCR CDR3. TCRdb reprocessed the multiplex PCR reads with MiXCR, giving one entry per CDR3 protein. The sample carries over 450,000 distinct CDR3 sequences, around 14% recorded once.

What was sequenced was blood. The source of this sequence is a young woman with Graves' hyperthyroidism. This chain uses TRBV29-1 with TRBJ1-4; D perhaps matches TRBD1 (6 bases). CDR3 DNA: TGCAGCGTTGATCTGGGAGGACAGCCAAATGAAAAACTGTTTTTT. Protein product: CSVDLGGQPNEKLFF.